This TCR beta chain was documented in a study of STAT5B mutations in CD4+ large granular lymphocyte leukemia. Overall study findings and caveats: No patients shared main leukemic clonotypes, though approximately 26% appeared at low frequency elsewhere. Compared with healthy controls (2/35), patient top clones favored TRBV06 (8/27). Patient CD4-sorted repertoires looked more clonal than healthy CD4+ repertoires, even without putative leukemic clones.

The assay was run at survey level. Sequenced by immunoSEQ multiplex PCR; TCRdb stores in-frame clones only, minus some. The sample holds about 32,000 clones, about 81% seen once. With regard to this clone: What it recognizes is unknown.

V shed 4 bases and J shed 2 bases, with 12 bases lying between them. CDR1 SGHDN and CDR2 FVKESK come from the germline V gene. The CDR3 extends over 16 amino acids. The clonotype was recovered from a human donor in good health. V and J are TRBV14 and TRBJ2-6; tentative D call: TRBD2 (5 bases). What was sequenced was CD4+ T cells from blood buffy coats. The CDR3 sequence: CASSPAGQAGANVLTF. The CDR3, as DNA: TGTGCCAGCAGCCCCGCGGGCCAGGCTGGGGCCAACGTCCTGACTTTC.